This is a list of T cell receptor beta chains from one sample in a study of T cells expressing NK-cell markers. TCRdb re-analyzed the 5' RACE reads; it lists each CDR3 protein once, without DNA. This sample's table has around 550,000 distinct CDR3 sequences. Sample: blood T cells: a sorted CD56 or NKG2C T cell subset, CD4+ or CD8+ T cells, or bulk PBMC T cells (not recorded which). The receptor source for this set is a man younger than 30 in good health. Each CDR3 is given with its conserved first and last residue.

j_call v_call cdr3_aa
TRBJ1-2 TRBV12-3/TRBV12-4 CASSWTLDRDYGYTF
TRBJ2-2 TRBV7-9 CASEGQANTGELFF
TRBJ2-2 TRBV6-6 CASQPGYTGELFF
TRBJ2-3 TRBV12-3/TRBV12-4 CASSLLASGRNTDTQYF
TRBJ2-1 TRBV20-1 CSARPHRDSSSYNEQFF
TRBJ2-1 TRBV12-3/TRBV12-4 CASTPGLGKGEQFF
TRBJ1-2 TRBV11-2 CASSLTGDPWPYGYTF
TRBJ2-1 TRBV5-1 CASSLVLGTHEREFF
TRBJ2-7 TRBV5-1 CASSLQGTGGGEQYF
TRBJ2-5 TRBV18 CASSPGAGETQYF
TRBJ2-1 TRBV18 CASSPPTGQGSTEQFF
TRBJ2-7 TRBV7-4 CASSPGHRMIYEQYF
TRBJ2-5 TRBV11-1 CASSLKRQETQYF
TRBJ1-6 TRBV12-3/TRBV12-4 CASSLGRTLHF
TRBJ2-1 TRBV11-2 CASSLMGLAGGRTYNEQFF
TRBJ2-1 TRBV24-1 CATSDPGGSEYNEQFF
TRBJ1-2 TRBV4-2 CASSQDGGVGYGYTF
TRBJ2-3 TRBV29-1 CSVEGLEQDTQYF
TRBJ2-1 TRBV28 CASTSPLGGEQFF
TRBJ2-7 TRBV5-6 CASSFGDFDYEQYF
TRBJ2-5 TRBV7-2 CASSPRDRTYQETQYF
TRBJ2-2 TRBV12-3/TRBV12-4 CAIPGTSGSIGELFF
TRBJ1-2 TRBV5-1 CASSPDIYSSYTF
TRBJ2-2 TRBV18 CANNLGGELFF
TRBJ2-3 TRBV7-2 CASRPTTSGADTQYF
TRBJ2-7 TRBV28 CASKRLAGSRPYEQYF
TRBJ2-3 TRBV11-3 CASSKEGREGFSSTDTQYF
TRBJ2-7 TRBV4-3 CASSQDFQSSYEQYF
TRBJ2-5 TRBV28 CASSFPQAGPQETQYF
TRBJ2-1 TRBV3-1 CASSRGAGRHNEQFF
TRBJ2-4 TRBV12-3/TRBV12-4 CASSLVGGAKNIQYF
TRBJ2-7 TRBV28 CASSSSGQANYEQYF
TRBJ2-1 TRBV18 CASSPPGGPHNEQFF
TRBJ2-2 TRBV10-3 CAIGGHLDTGELFF
TRBJ2-7 TRBV28 CASSFLAGGTDEQYF
TRBJ1-6 TRBV6-5 CASSSFGGYNSPLHF
TRBJ2-5 TRBV5-1 CASSLGQYQETQYF
TRBJ2-7 TRBV3-1 CASSPGTSGNTYEQYF
TRBJ1-2 TRBV5-6 CASSGGPLSYGYTF
TRBJ2-2 TRBV6-1 CASSTGDRGSSTGELFF
TRBJ2-1 TRBV3-1 CASSQELRGRYYNEQFF
TRBJ2-3 TRBV6-1 CASSGYEGSTDTQYF
TRBJ1-6 TRBV5-6 CASSFLPDRGNNSPLHF
TRBJ2-1 TRBV9 CASSVGGNLYNEQFF
TRBJ2-2 TRBV10-3 CAIRITGSGELFF
TRBJ2-7 TRBV29-1 CSVSGTGAFEQYF
TRBJ1-1 TRBV20-1 CSVAGWNTEAFF
TRBJ1-1 TRBV29-1 CSAQETDLNTEAFF
TRBJ2-5 TRBV6-5 CASTGTKYQETQYF
TRBJ2-5 TRBV28 CAKRGCETQYF
TRBJ1-5 TRBV7-2 CASSQGGGGHQPQHF
TRBJ2-5 TRBV6-2/TRBV6-3 CASSYSTSGNQETQYF
TRBJ1-2 TRBV13 CASSPLARTIYGYTF